The rows below give T cell receptor beta chains drawn from one sample of a study of control samples from healthy donors and cancer patients. Here immunoSEQ multiplex PCR was the method, and the copy in TCRdb shows in-frame clones only, minus some. The top ten clones hold around 3.9% of a sample with fewer than 120,000 clones, more than 75% of them seen once. The sequenced material came from PBMCs. These receptors were taken from a woman aged 60-75 years with lung cancer. CDR3s include the opening cysteine and the closing phenylalanine or tryptophan. A D gene is named only where the DNA matches it firmly. Expanded clones get a size class; other rows say once, few or many, or leave the size out.

D gene	J gene	clone size	V gene	CDR3 DNA	CDR3 protein
-	TRBJ2-5	-	TRBV2	TGTGCCAGCAGTGAAGGTAGCCGCTCGGAGACCCAGTACTTC	CASSEGSRSETQYF
-	TRBJ2-1	-	TRBV29-1	TGCAGCGTTGGCTCGGATGAGCAGTTCTTC	CSVGSDEQFF
-	TRBJ2-2	-	TRBV6-5	TGTGCCAGCAGCTTCCAGGGGGGCGACCCCGGGGAGCTGTTTTTT	CASSFQGGDPGELFF
TRBD1	TRBJ2-5	-	TRBV19	TGTGCCAGTAGTAGGGGGGACAGGGGGCCCCAAGAGACCCAGTACTTC	CASSRGDRGPQETQYF
TRBD1	TRBJ1-1	-	TRBV5-1	TGCGCCAGCAGCTTAAGGACAGGGAACACTGAAGCTTTCTTT	CASSLRTGNTEAFF
-	TRBJ1-2	-	TRBV11-3	TGTGCCAGCAGCCCCGGACCGGGCCGAGGCTACACCTTC	CASSPGPGRGYTF
TRBD2	TRBJ2-1	few	TRBV30	TGTGCCTGGAGTGCAACTAGCGGGAGTTGGGATGAGCAGTTCTTC	CAWSATSGSWDEQFF
-	TRBJ2-5	-	TRBV7-2	TGTGCCAGCAGGGCCGACAGGAGTCAAGAGACCCAGTACTTC	CASRADRSQETQYF
-	TRBJ2-7	-	TRBV28	TGTGCCAGCAGTTCTCTTCAGGGTACGAGAGCCTCCTACGAGCAGTACTTC	CASSSLQGTRASYEQYF
-	TRBJ1-6	few	TRBV12-3/TRBV12-4	TGTGCCAGCAGCCCGTACAGAAATTCACCCCTCCACTTT	CASSPYRNSPLHF
-	TRBJ1-2	-	TRBV30	TGTGCCTGGAGTGGTGGCTATGGCTACACCTTC	CAWSGGYGYTF
TRBD1	TRBJ1-1	once	TRBV14	TGTGCCAGCACCCGACAGGGGGGAGCGAACACTGAAGCTTTCTTT	CASTRQGGANTEAFF
-	TRBJ1-1	once	TRBV20-1	TGCAGTGCTCCAGGGGACACTGAAGCTTTCTTT	CSAPGDTEAFF
TRBD2	TRBJ2-1	-	TRBV29-1	TGCAGCGTTGACGGGGCGGGAGGGAGCTCCTACAATGAGCAGTTCTTC	CSVDGAGGSSYNEQFF
-	TRBJ1-6	-	TRBV3-1/TRBV3-2	TGTGCCAGCAGCCATTCACAGTCTAATTCACCCCTCCACTTT	CASSHSQSNSPLHF
-	TRBJ1-2	once	TRBV24-1	TGTGCCTCCTCAGATACAGCTTACTATGGCTACACCTTC	CASSDTAYYGYTF
-	TRBJ1-1	-	TRBV5-1	TGCGCCAGCAGCTCACTGAACCCGAACACTGAAGCTTTCTTT	CASSSLNPNTEAFF
-	TRBJ1-4	few	TRBV7-9	TGTGCCAGCTCCTACGGGCTTCGCTTTCTAAATGAAAAACTGTTTTTT	CASSYGLRFLNEKLFF
-	TRBJ1-2	-	TRBV19	TGTGCCAGTACCATACCCCATCGCACAGGAGTCGTGAGTGGCTACACCTTC	CASTIPHRTGVVSGYTF
-	TRBJ1-1	-	TRBV6-6	TGTGCCAGCATTGGGAGGCAGAACACTGAAGCTTTCTTT	CASIGRQNTEAFF
TRBD2	TRBJ2-3	-	TRBV6-2/TRBV6-3	TGTGCCAGCAGTTACAGCCCAGCTAGCGGGAGGGCCTATACGCAGTATTTT	CASSYSPASGRAYTQYF
-	TRBJ2-5	-	TRBV21-1	TGTGCCAGCAAGGTGGAGCGGGGGGTCGAGGATAACCAAGAGACCCAGTACTTC	CASKVERGVEDNQETQYF
-	TRBJ2-7	-	TRBV2	TGTGCCAGCAGTGAATGGGAGCGGTCGGAGCAGTACTTC	CASSEWERSEQYF
TRBD1	TRBJ1-1	-	TRBV4-2	TGTGCCAGCAGCCAAGAATCCGTGGCAGGGGGTTATGCTTTCTTT	CASSQESVAGGYAFF
TRBD1	TRBJ1-4	once	TRBV5-4	TGTGCCAGCAGCCCCGGACAGGGATGGGAAAAACTGTTTTTT	CASSPGQGWEKLFF
-	TRBJ1-1	-	TRBV19	TGTGCCAGTAGTATAAAGGCAATCATGAACACTGAAGCTTTCTTT	CASSIKAIMNTEAFF
TRBD1	TRBJ2-7	-	TRBV7-9	TGTGCCAGCAGCTCCCCCCGGGCAGGGGGCGAGCAGTACTTC	CASSSPRAGGEQYF
-	TRBJ1-6	once	TRBV6-5	TGTGCCAGCAGCTTAGACAGTTATAATTCACCCCTCCACTTT	CASSLDSYNSPLHF
TRBD1	TRBJ1-2	-	TRBV6-5	TGTGCCAGCTGGCCGAACAGGGGGCTTGGCTACACCTTC	CASWPNRGLGYTF
TRBD2	TRBJ2-7	few	TRBV7-7	TGTGCTAGCAGCCTACTAGCGGGTTCTGAGCAGTACTTC	CASSLLAGSEQYF
-	TRBJ1-3	-	TRBV3-1/TRBV3-2	TGTGCCAGCAGCCCCGAGGACTCTGGAAACACCATATATTTT	CASSPEDSGNTIYF
-	TRBJ2-3	-	TRBV7-9	TGTGCCAGCAGCCCTCGAATTGACAGCACAGATACGCAGTATTTT	CASSPRIDSTDTQYF
TRBD2	TRBJ2-2	-	TRBV13	TGTGCCAGCAGCCGGAGACTAGCGGGAGATGTCGGGGAGCTGTTTTTT	CASSRRLAGDVGELFF
-	TRBJ2-5	-	TRBV11-3	TGTGCCAGCAGCTTGAGGGCAGTCCAAGAGACCCAGTACTTC	CASSLRAVQETQYF
-	TRBJ1-2	-	TRBV18	TGTGCCAGCTCACCACCGGGGGGCGATCGTTATGGCTACACCTTC	CASSPPGGDRYGYTF
-	TRBJ2-1	-	TRBV18	TGTGCCAGCTCACCACCGCGCCAGGCCAATGAGCAGTTCTTC	CASSPPRQANEQFF
TRBD1	TRBJ1-2	-	TRBV6-2/TRBV6-3	TGTGCCAGCAGTCCGATATATAATAGAAGGACAGGAGGATATGGCTACACCTTC	CASSPIYNRRTGGYGYTF
-	TRBJ1-1	-	TRBV19	TGTGCCAGTAGTATAGGGAGAGGACCGGAAGCTTTCTTT	CASSIGRGPEAFF
-	TRBJ2-6	once	TRBV9	TGTGCCAGCAGCGTAGTCATCTCTGGGGCCAACGTCCTGACTTTC	CASSVVISGANVLTF
TRBD1	TRBJ1-1	once	TRBV5-1	TGCGCCAGCAGCTATGGCCTGGGACAGGTGGAGGACACTGAAGCTTTCTTT	CASSYGLGQVEDTEAFF
-	TRBJ2-5	-	TRBV7-2	TGTGCCAGCAGCCCGGGACACCAAGAGACCCAGTACTTC	CASSPGHQETQYF
-	TRBJ1-1	-	TRBV3-1/TRBV3-2	TGTGCCAGCAGCCAAGTTCAATCAGGGACCGGCACTGAAGCTTTCTTT	CASSQVQSGTGTEAFF
-	TRBJ1-1	-	TRBV6-4	TGTGCCAGCAGTGACTCATTGAACACTGAAGCTTTCTTT	CASSDSLNTEAFF
-	TRBJ2-7	once	TRBV18	TGTGCCAGCTCACCATCGGCTACGAACGAGCAGTACTTC	CASSPSATNEQYF
TRBD1	TRBJ1-2	-	TRBV6-5	TGTGCCAGCAGGGACCACCAGGGGGCGGAGAGGGGCTACACCTTC	CASRDHQGAERGYTF
TRBD1	TRBJ1-4	-	TRBV5-1	TGCGCCAGCAGCCCAGGACAGGGTAATGAAAAACTGTTTTTT	CASSPGQGNEKLFF